What follows are 18 T cell receptor beta chains derived from one specimen sequenced in a study of cytomegalovirus exposure and HLA in healthy donors. 13 Jbeta primers and 60 Vbeta primers were used for the PCR. Here immunoSEQ multiplex PCR was the method, and the copy in TCRdb shows in-frame clones only, minus some. This table has some 95,000 clones, about four fifths appearing once. The sample taken for sequencing was PBMCs. Source of these receptors: a man aged 30 to 39 in good health and CMV-seronegative.

The rearrangement joins TRBV7-8 to TRBJ1-1; 8 nucleotides line up with TRBD1. From germline, CDR1 is SGHVS and CDR2 FQNEAQ. This CDR3 comprises 14 residues. After removal of 5 bases from V and 4 bases from J, the junction contained 6 bases not matched to a gene. The CDR3 sequence: CASSTLGQGTEAFF. The CDR3 bases are TGTGCCAGCAGCACTCTAGGACAGGGCACTGAAGCTTTCTTT.

V gene TRBV28 combines with J gene TRBJ1-1, with 8 nucleotides matching TRBD1. V shed 7 bases and J 9 bases; nucleotides not matched to a gene: 7. The CDR3 spans 12 residues. Germline V gene sequence: CDR1 MDHEN, CDR2 SYDVKM. The CDR3 spells CASTGQGRKAFF. Written as DNA, the CDR3 is TGTGCCAGCACCGGACAGGGTAGGAAAGCTTTCTTT.

The gene calls are TRBV5-1 and TRBJ1-1; D is perhaps TRBD1 (5 bases). Germline V gives CDR1 SGHRS, CDR2 YFSETQ. V was pared by 4 bases and J by 0 bases, with 22 bases between. The CDR3 spans 18 residues. As DNA, the CDR3 is TGCGCCAGCAGCCCAACGCGGGGACGCACGGCGATGAACACTGAAGCTTTCTTT. Translation: CASSPTRGRTAMNTEAFF.

The rearrangement joins TRBV2 to TRBJ2-1, with 8 bases matching TRBD2. The CDR3 has 16 amino acids. The ends lost 6 bases at V and 6 bases at J; junction bases unmatched: 13. The germline CDR1 and CDR2 sequences are SNHLY and FYNNEI. CDR3 residues: CASRREREGRSNEQFF. In DNA form, the CDR3 reads TGTGCCAGCAGGAGGGAACGGGAGGGCCGGTCCAATGAGCAGTTCTTC.

This chain uses TRBV6-5 with TRBJ1-6, with D tentatively TRBD1 (5 bases). V was trimmed by 5 bases and J by 7 bases, leaving 9 bases between them. Germline V gene lookup returns CDR1 MNHEY and CDR2 SVGAGI. The CDR3 contains 13 residues. The CDR3, as DNA: TGTGCCAGCAGTGACAGATCGAATTCACCCCTCCACTTT. As protein: CASSDRSNSPLHF.

The genes are TRBV14 and TRBJ2-3; perhaps TRBD2 as D (5 bases). Trimming cost V 5 bases and J 0 bases, with 18 bases left between them. The CDR3 is 17 residues long. The germline V gene encodes CDR1 SGHDN and CDR2 FVKESK. CDR3 residues: CASSAKLERTSTDTQYF. CDR3 DNA: TGTGCCAGCAGCGCTAAATTGGAGCGGACTAGCACAGATACGCAGTATTTT.

In the case of this clone: The same CDR3 also results from other DNA sequences found in this sample. The V call is TRBV6-4, the J call TRBJ2-2, with a possible D match to TRBD2 (6 bases). Trimming cost V 2 bases and J 2 bases, with 6 bases left between them. This CDR3 is built from 14 residues. Germline CDR1 reads MRHNA; CDR2 reads SNTAGT. The chain's CDR3 is CASSDGTNTGELFF. The CDR3 DNA sequence: TGTGCCAGCAGTGACGGGACTAACACCGGGGAGCTGTTTTTT.

This clone was counted a few times. This rearrangement joins TRBV29-1 to TRBJ2-7, with TRBD2 identical over 9 bases. V shed 4 bases, J shed 3 bases, and the junction held 1 base outside the gene matches. CDR1 is SQVTM, CDR2 ANQGSEA, per germline. The CDR3 loop spans 12 amino acids. The CDR3 is CSVVAGVYEQYF. CDR3 DNA: TGCAGCGTTGTAGCGGGAGTCTACGAGCAGTACTTC.

V and J are TRBV6-4 and TRBJ2-7; 7 bases map to TRBD1. The CDR3 runs to 10 residues. V shed 7 bases, J shed 12 bases, and the junction held 6 bases outside the gene matches. Germline V gene data show CDR1 as MRHNA and CDR2 as SNTAGT. CDR3: CASMKGQRYF. The DNA of the CDR3 is TGTGCCAGCATGAAGGGACAGCGGTACTTC.

The chain couples TRBV10-2 to TRBJ2-7; the D gene is possibly TRBD2 (5 bases). V was cut by 7 bases and J by 6 bases, with 16 bases left in between. The germline gives CDR1 WSHSY, CDR2 SAAADI. The CDR3 consists of 13 residues. The CDR3 bases are TGCGCCAGCATGACTCCTTCTCGGGGCGAGCAGTACTTC. Translating it yields CASMTPSRGEQYF.

The V call is TRBV5-6, the J call TRBJ1-6, with TRBD1 matching 10 bases. Germline loops: CDR1 SGHDT, CDR2 YYEEEE. V gave up 3 bases and J gave up 10 bases; unmatched junction bases: 4. This CDR3 spans 14 amino acids. CDR3 nucleotides: TGTGCCAGCAGCTCCGGGACAGGGGCCTCACCCCTCCACTTT. It yields the protein CASSSGTGASPLHF.

The chain joins TRBV10-3 to TRBJ2-5; TRBD1 matches at 7 bases. CDR3 length: 14 amino acids. Germline lookup yields CDR1 ENHRY and CDR2 SYGVKD. J was trimmed by 5 bases and V by 5 bases; bases with no gene match: 8. Here the CDR3 reads CAISLTGPGETQYF. The CDR3 coding sequence is TGTGCCATCAGTTTGACAGGGCCAGGGGAGACCCAGTACTTC.

The J gene is TRBJ1-6, the V gene TRBV30; 7 nucleotides match TRBD1. The CDR3 loop spans 13 amino acids. In germline, CDR1 is GTSNPN, CDR2 SVGIG (reference sequence). V lost 2 bases, J lost 7 bases, and 2 bases stayed unmatched. The CDR3 reads CAWSPGGNSPLHF. In DNA, the CDR3 is TGTGCCTGGAGTCCAGGGGGGAATTCACCCCTCCACTTT.

The chain uses TRBV11-2 and TRBJ1-2; 7 positions match TRBD1. V lost 4 bases to trimming and J lost 2 bases; unmatched junction nucleotides: 7. CDR3 length equals 15 residues. Germline V gives CDR1 SGHAT, CDR2 FQNNGV. As DNA, the CDR3 is TGTGCCAGCAGCTCCCTACCGGACAGGAACTATGGCTACACCTTC. Protein: CASSSLPDRNYGYTF. Filled out from reference TRBV11-2 and TRBJ1-2, the complete variable domain reads EAGVAQSPRYKIIEKRQSVAFWCNPISGHATLYWYQQILGQGPKLLIQFQNNGVVDDSQLPKDRFSAERLKGVDSTLKIQPAKLEDSAVYLCASSSLPDRNYGYTFGSGTRLTVV.

The CDR3 region is CASSETGNQPQHF. CDR3 sequence (DNA): TGTGCCAGCAGTGAAACAGGGAATCAGCCCCAGCATTTT. The V call is TRBV6-1, the J call TRBJ1-5, with D possibly TRBD1 on 6 matching bases. This CDR3 contains 13 residues. Germline CDR1 is MNHNS and CDR2 is SASEGT. Trimming removed 2 bases at V and 4 bases at J, with 6 bases between.

V and J are TRBV29-1 and TRBJ1-2; TRBD1 might be the D (5 bases). This CDR3 has 17 residues. V lost 0 bases, J lost 4 bases, and 21 bases lay in between. From germline, CDR1 is SQVTM and CDR2 ANQGSEA. CDR3 loop: CSVEDSLHFDSAYGYTF. In DNA form, the CDR3 reads TGCAGCGTTGAAGATTCCCTTCATTTCGACAGCGCCTATGGCTACACCTTC.

This chain joins TRBV7-9 and TRBJ2-7, with TRBD2 identical over 7 bases. The CDR3 is 15 amino acids. Losses at the gene ends were 1 base for V and 0 bases for J; bases not matched to a gene: 3. The germline CDR1 and CDR2 sequences are SEHNR and FQNEAQ (reference sequence). CDR3 DNA: TGTGCCAGCAGCTTAGGGCCTAGCGGCTCCTACGAGCAGTACTTC. Protein: CASSLGPSGSYEQYF.

This chain connects TRBV19 to TRBJ1-3, with D perhaps TRBD1 (5 bases). This CDR3 contains 15 residues. The V gene's germline CDR1 is LNHDA and CDR2 SQIVND (reference sequence). Trimming pared 7 bases from V and 4 bases from J, leaving 17 bases between. CDR3 coding DNA: TGTGCCAGTAACAATGGGGGGTTCTCCGGAAACACCATATATTTT. As protein: CASNNGGFSGNTIYF.